Shown below are 13 T cell receptor beta chains from a single sample sequenced in a study of blood T cell repertoires in COVID-19. Generated by immunoSEQ multiplex PCR, the TCRdb table keeps only in-frame clones and is missing some. This sample has over 85,000 clones, with around nine tenths found just once. The source material was peripheral blood. The receptors were sampled from a human donor with COVID-19, enrolled during active disease. The donor label of this sample is uncertain.

The chain links TRBV4-2 to TRBJ1-4; 9 positions agree with TRBD1. The V gene's germline CDR1 is LGHNA and CDR2 YNFKEQ. The CDR3 loop spans 16 amino acids. V lost 1 base, J lost 8 bases, and 8 bases stayed unmatched. The CDR3 DNA follows: TGTGCCAGCAGCCAAGGGGCCGGGACAGGGAACGAAAAACTGTTTTTT. This translates into CASSQGAGTGNEKLFF.

The rearrangement uses TRBV11-2 and TRBJ1-1, with 8 bases identical to TRBD1. There are 13 residues in the CDR3. V was pared by 5 bases and J by 11 bases, with 10 bases of the junction left unmatched. From germline, CDR1 is SGHAT and CDR2 FQNNGV. The CDR3, as DNA: TGTGCCAGCAGCCCGCGACAGGGGTCCTTGGCTTTCTTT. Residues: CASSPRQGSLAFF.

Here the CDR3 DNA reads TGTGCCAGCAGCGAAAGACTAGCGGGAGGACCATACAATGAGCAGTTCTTC. It specifies CASSERLAGGPYNEQFF. This chain connects TRBV2 to TRBJ2-1, with TRBD2 identical over 13 bases. Germline V lookup: CDR1 SNHLY, CDR2 FYNNEI. V lost 6 bases to trimming and J lost 4 bases; unmatched junction nucleotides: 9. The CDR3 loop spans 17 amino acids. The variable domain in full, with the rest retrieved from reference TRBV2 and TRBJ2-1, is EPEVTQTPSHQVTQMGQEVILRCVPISNHLYFYWYRQILGQKVEFLVSFYNNEISEKSEIFDDQFSVERPDGSNFTLKIRSTKLEDSAMYFCASSERLAGGPYNEQFFGPGTRLTVL.

The chain uses TRBV7-6 and TRBJ2-7; 9 nucleotides agree with TRBD1. The CDR3 spans 15 residues. In germline, CDR1 is SGHVS, CDR2 FNYEAQ. V lost 5 bases, J lost 4 bases, and 9 bases stayed unmatched. CDR3 protein: CASSPRDRDGYEQYF. Written as DNA, the CDR3 is TGTGCCAGCAGCCCGCGGGACAGGGACGGATACGAGCAGTACTTC.

The V gene is TRBV3-1 (or the pseudogene TRBV3-2), the J gene TRBJ1-2, with TRBD1 as a possible D gene (5 bases). This CDR3 is 19 amino acids long. With 0 bases removed from V and 2 bases from J, the gap between germline ends came to 22 bases. Germline assignment: CDR1 LGHDT and CDR2 YNNKEL (reference sequence). CDR3 protein: CASSQEGFGVRGRNYGYTF. CDR3 nucleotide sequence: TGTGCCAGCAGCCAAGAGGGGTTCGGTGTTAGGGGCCGAAACTATGGCTACACCTTC.

The chain carries TRBV24-1 and TRBJ2-1; D is perhaps TRBD2 (6 bases). The CDR3 length is 17 residues. The V end was cut by 3 bases, the J end by 0 bases, with 14 bases between. CDR1 and CDR2 from the germline V gene are KGHDR and SFDVKD. DNA of the CDR3: TGTGCCACCAGTGATGGGGGGTTATTGAGCTCCTACAATGAGCAGTTCTTC. Amino acid sequence: CATSDGGLLSSYNEQFF.

CDR3 nucleotides: TGTGCCAGCAGCCGGACTAGCGGGACCATCATCGTGGATGAGCAGTTCTTC. Its translation is CASSRTSGTIIVDEQFF. The genes are TRBV2 and TRBJ2-1; 12 bases match TRBD2. The junction had 14 bases not matched to a gene; V was cut back by 6 bases and J by 8 bases. CDR3 size: 17 residues. Germline CDR1 reads SNHLY; CDR2 reads FYNNEI. The full variable domain, rest sourced from reference TRBV2 and TRBJ2-1, is EPEVTQTPSHQVTQMGQEVILRCVPISNHLYFYWYRQILGQKVEFLVSFYNNEISEKSEIFDDQFSVERPDGSNFTLKIRSTKLEDSAMYFCASSRTSGTIIVDEQFFGPGTRLTVL.

This chain connects TRBV6-1 to TRBJ2-5; 14 bases map to TRBD2. CDR1 MNHNS and CDR2 SASEGT come from the germline V gene. V trimming: 2 bases; J trimming: 5 bases; junction bases outside the gene matches: 7. The length of the CDR3 is 17 residues. CDR3 sequence (DNA): TGTGCCAGCAGTGAACCCGGACTAGCGGGGGGTCAGGAGACCCAGTACTTC. Translated: CASSEPGLAGGQETQYF.

The genes are TRBV30 and TRBJ2-7, with a possible D match to TRBD1 (6 bases). The germline V gene has CDR1 GTSNPN and CDR2 SVGIG (reference sequence). The CDR3 totals 12 residues. V lost 4 bases to trimming and J lost 7 bases, with 14 bases between them. CDR3 nucleotides: TGTGCCTGGATGACAGGACGGAAGGAGCAGTACTTC. This codes for CAWMTGRKEQYF.

This clone was detected only once. The V and J genes are TRBV5-8 and TRBJ2-2, with D perhaps TRBD2 (5 bases). The CDR3 consists of 15 residues. The germline V gene has CDR1 SGHTS and CDR2 YDEGEE. With 4 bases removed from V and 5 bases from J, the gap between germline ends came to 15 bases. CDR3 in DNA: TGTGCCAGCAGCCTTAGAGGGTACGGGACCGGGGAGCTGTTTTTT. As protein: CASSLRGYGTGELFF.

CDR3 loop: CSVAPESAQYF. DNA for the CDR3: TGCAGCGTTGCCCCGGAGAGTGCCCAGTACTTC. The chain recombines TRBV29-1 with TRBJ2-5; D gene ambiguous. Looked up from germline, CDR1 is SQVTM and CDR2 is ANQGSEA. The CDR3 is 11 residues long. V was trimmed by 4 bases and J by 9 bases, leaving 12 bases between them.

The rearrangement joins TRBV9 to TRBJ2-5; TRBD2 is a possible D gene (6 bases). Trimming removed 0 bases from V and 2 bases from J, with 14 bases in between. Germline V gene sequence: CDR1 SGDLS, CDR2 YYNGEE. This CDR3 region has 16 residues. The CDR3 loop is CASSVGTAGWQETQYF. The CDR3 nucleotides read TGTGCCAGCAGCGTAGGGACGGCGGGGTGGCAAGAGACCCAGTACTTC. The whole variable domain, filled in from reference TRBV9 and TRBJ2-5, reads DSGVTQTPKHLITATGQRVTLRCSPRSGDLSVYWYQQSLDQGLQFLIQYYNGEERAKGNILERFSAQQFPDLHSELNLSSLELGDSALYFCASSVGTAGWQETQYFGPGTRLLVL.

The rearrangement joins TRBV7-2 to TRBJ1-1; maybe TRBD1 (5 bases). The CDR3 extends over 14 amino acids. Between the trimmed V and J ends, which lost 5 bases and 3 bases, there was a span of 13 bases. Germline assignment: CDR1 SGHTA and CDR2 FQGNSA. The CDR3 reads CASSPRGWDTEAFF. The CDR3 nucleotides read TGTGCCAGCAGCCCACGGGGGTGGGACACTGAAGCTTTCTTT.